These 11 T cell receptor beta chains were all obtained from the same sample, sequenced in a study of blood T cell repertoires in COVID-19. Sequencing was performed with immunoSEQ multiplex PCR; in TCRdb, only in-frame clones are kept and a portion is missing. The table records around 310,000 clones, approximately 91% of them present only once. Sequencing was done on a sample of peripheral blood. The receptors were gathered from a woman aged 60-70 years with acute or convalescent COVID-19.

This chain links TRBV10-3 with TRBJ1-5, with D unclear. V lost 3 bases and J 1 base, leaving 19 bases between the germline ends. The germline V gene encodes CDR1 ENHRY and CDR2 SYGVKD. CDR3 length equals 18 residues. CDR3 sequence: CAISEKRVRGLSNQPQHF. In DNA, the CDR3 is TGTGCCATCAGTGAAAAGAGGGTTCGAGGGTTAAGCAATCAGCCCCAGCATTTT.

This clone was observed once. Written as DNA, the CDR3 is TGTGCCAGCCGGTCAGCGAGCTCCTACGAGCAGTACTTC. Its translation is CASRSASSYEQYF. The chain recombines TRBV6-6 with TRBJ2-7; D not certain. The CDR3 length is 13 residues. Germline V gene data show CDR1 as MNHNY and CDR2 as SVGAGI (reference sequence). V was cut by 8 bases and J by 0 bases, with 11 bases left in between.

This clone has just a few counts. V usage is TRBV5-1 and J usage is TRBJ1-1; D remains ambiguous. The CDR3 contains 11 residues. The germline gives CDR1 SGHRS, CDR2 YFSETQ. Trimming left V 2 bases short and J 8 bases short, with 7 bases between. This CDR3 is CASSFGSEAFF. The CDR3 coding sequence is TGCGCCAGCAGCTTCGGGTCCGAAGCTTTCTTT.

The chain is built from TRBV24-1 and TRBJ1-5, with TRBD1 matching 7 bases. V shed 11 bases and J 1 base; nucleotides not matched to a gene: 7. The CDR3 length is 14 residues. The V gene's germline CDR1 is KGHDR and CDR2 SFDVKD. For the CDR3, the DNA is TGTGCCAGTCGAGGGGGCGGCAGCAATCAGCCCCAGCATTTT. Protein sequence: CASRGGGSNQPQHF.

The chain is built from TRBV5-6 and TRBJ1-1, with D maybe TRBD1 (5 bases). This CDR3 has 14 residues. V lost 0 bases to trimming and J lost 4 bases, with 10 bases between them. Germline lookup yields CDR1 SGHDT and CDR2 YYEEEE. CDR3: CASSLAGRGTEAFF. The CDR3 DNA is TGTGCCAGCAGCTTGGCCGGTAGGGGCACTGAAGCTTTCTTT.

DNA of the CDR3: TGTGCCAGCTCACCTAGGGACAGATATGGCTACACCTTC. Translating gives CASSPRDRYGYTF. The chain couples TRBV18 to TRBJ1-2; 7 nucleotides line up with TRBD1. Germline lookup yields CDR1 KGHSH and CDR2 LQKENI. CDR3 size: 13 residues. Unmatched junction bases numbered 3, after V lost 3 bases and J lost 5 bases.

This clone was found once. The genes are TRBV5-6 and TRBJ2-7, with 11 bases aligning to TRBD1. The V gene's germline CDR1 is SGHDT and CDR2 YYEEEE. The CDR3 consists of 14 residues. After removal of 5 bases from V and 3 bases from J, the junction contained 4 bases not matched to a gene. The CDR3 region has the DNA TGTGCCAGCAGATGGACAGGGGGCATCTACGAGCAGTACTTC. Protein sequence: CASRWTGGIYEQYF.

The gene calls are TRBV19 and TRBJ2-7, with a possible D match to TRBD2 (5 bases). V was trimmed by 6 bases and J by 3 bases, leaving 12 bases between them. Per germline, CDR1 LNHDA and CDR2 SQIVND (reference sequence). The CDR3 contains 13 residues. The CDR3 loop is CASRAGRDYEQYF. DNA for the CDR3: TGTGCCAGTAGGGCCGGACGGGACTACGAGCAGTACTTC. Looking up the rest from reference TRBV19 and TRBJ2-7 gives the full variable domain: DGGITQSPKYLFRKEGQNVTLSCEQNLNHDAMYWYRQDPGQGLRLIYYSQIVNDFQKGDIAEGYSVSREKKESFPLTVTSAQKNPTAFYLCASRAGRDYEQYFGPGTRLTVT.

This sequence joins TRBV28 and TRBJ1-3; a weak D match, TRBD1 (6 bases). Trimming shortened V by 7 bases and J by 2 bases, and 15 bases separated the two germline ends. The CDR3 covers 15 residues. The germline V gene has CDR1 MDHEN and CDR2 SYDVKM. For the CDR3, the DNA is TGTGCCAGCAAACTACAGGGTGGTCCTGGAAACACCATATATTTT. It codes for CASKLQGGPGNTIYF.

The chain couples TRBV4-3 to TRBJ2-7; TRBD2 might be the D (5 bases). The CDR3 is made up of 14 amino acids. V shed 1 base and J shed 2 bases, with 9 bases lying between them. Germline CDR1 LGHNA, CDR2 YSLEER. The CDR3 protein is CASSQATGTYEQYF. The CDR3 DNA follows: TGCGCCAGCAGCCAAGCGACCGGGACCTACGAGCAGTACTTC.

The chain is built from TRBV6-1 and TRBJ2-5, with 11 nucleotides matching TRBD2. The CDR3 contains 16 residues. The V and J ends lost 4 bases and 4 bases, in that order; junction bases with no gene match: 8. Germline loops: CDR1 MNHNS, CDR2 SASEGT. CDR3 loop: CASSGGSLAGGETQYF. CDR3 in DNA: TGTGCCAGCAGTGGGGGTAGTCTAGCGGGAGGAGAGACCCAGTACTTC.